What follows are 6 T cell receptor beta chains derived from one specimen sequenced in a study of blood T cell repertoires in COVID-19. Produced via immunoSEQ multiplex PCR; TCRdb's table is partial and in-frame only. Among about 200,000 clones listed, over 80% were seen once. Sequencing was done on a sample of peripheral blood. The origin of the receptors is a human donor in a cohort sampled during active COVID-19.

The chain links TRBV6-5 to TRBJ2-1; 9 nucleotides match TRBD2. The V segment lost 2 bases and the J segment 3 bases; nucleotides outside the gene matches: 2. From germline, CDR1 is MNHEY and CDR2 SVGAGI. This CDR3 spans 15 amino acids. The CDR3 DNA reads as TGTGCCAGCAGTTACGGCGGGAGGGACTACAATGAGCAGTTCTTC. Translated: CASSYGGRDYNEQFF.

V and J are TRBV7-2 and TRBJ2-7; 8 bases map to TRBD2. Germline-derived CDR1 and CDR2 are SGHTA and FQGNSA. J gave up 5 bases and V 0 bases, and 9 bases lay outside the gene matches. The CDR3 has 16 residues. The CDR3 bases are TGTGCCAGCAGCTTAGCGCGGGCGGGAGGAGGTCACGAGCAGTACTTC. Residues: CASSLARAGGGHEQYF.

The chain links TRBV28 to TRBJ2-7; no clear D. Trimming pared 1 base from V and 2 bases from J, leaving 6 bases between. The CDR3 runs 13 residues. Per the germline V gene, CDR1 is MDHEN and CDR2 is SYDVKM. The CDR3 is CASSLYRAYEQYF. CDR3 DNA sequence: TGTGCCAGCAGTTTATACAGAGCCTACGAGCAGTACTTC.

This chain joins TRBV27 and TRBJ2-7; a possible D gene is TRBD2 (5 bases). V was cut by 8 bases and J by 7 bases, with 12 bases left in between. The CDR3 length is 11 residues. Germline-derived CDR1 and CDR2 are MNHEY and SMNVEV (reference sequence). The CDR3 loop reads CASSQRGEQYF. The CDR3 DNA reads TGTGCCAGCTCCCAACGAGGGGAGCAGTACTTC.

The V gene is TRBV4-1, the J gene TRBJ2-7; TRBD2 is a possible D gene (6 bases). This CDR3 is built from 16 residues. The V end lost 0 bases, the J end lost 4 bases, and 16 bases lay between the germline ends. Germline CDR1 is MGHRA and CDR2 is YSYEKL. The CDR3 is CASSQDTGGLNYEQYF. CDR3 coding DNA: TGCGCCAGCAGCCAAGATACCGGCGGACTAAATTACGAGCAGTACTTC.

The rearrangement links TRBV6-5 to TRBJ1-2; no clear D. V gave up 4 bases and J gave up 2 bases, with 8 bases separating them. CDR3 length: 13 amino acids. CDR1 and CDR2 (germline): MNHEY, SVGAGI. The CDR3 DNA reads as TGTGCCAGCAGTTCGAACAGAAACTATGGCTACACCTTC. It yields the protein CASSSNRNYGYTF.